The clone carrying this T cell receptor beta chain has just one count. Trimming shortened V by 4 bases and J by 4 bases, and 13 bases separated the two germline ends. Germline V gene lookup returns CDR1 SGHDN and CDR2 FVKESK. This CDR3 region has 14 residues. The data derive from a study of PD-L1 blockade in urothelial cancer. TCRdb's table, derived via immunoSEQ multiplex PCR, lists solely in-frame clones and lacks some. This table has tens of thousands of clones, 75% to 90% appearing once. Time point denoted: pretreatment peripheral blood. Sample: PBMCs, taken around atezolizumab (anti-PD-L1) treatment. The sequence derives from a man aged 55 to 70 with urothelial cancer. The chain recombines TRBV14 with TRBJ1-2; TRBD1 might be the D (5 bases). CDR3 sequence reads: CASSPPQGFYGYTF. CDR3 sequence (DNA): TGTGCCAGCAGCCCCCCTCAGGGATTCTATGGCTACACCTTC.